Sequencing of this T cell receptor (beta chain) was carried out in a study of blood T cell repertoires in COVID-19. At the level of the study: The study drew acute and convalescent COVID-19 samples from the United States, Italy and Spain. T cells, B-cell-depleted T cells, or PBMCs supplied cDNA or gDNA.

Trimming removed 6 bases at V and 0 bases at J, with 14 bases between. CDR1 is MRHNA, CDR2 SNTAGT, per germline. This CDR3 contains 15 residues. Authors' methods: The assay estimated nucleated cells by amplifying reference gene primers. TCRdb keeps only in-frame clones here, not all; method: immunoSEQ multiplex PCR. The V and J calls and the clone size are those of that table, but D and trimming were determined from the DNA. The sample shows under 250,000 clones, about nine tenths of them seen only once. The sequenced sample consisted of peripheral blood. This clonotype was sampled from a man aged 50-60 years with COVID-19, enrolled during active disease. The gene calls are TRBV6-4 and TRBJ1-2, with D tentatively TRBD1 (5 bases). The CDR3 coding sequence is TGTGCCAGCAGCCTGAACCCGGGGGCTAACTATGGCTACACCTTC. Encoded protein: CASSLNPGANYGYTF.